Given below is one T cell receptor (beta chain) in context. TCRdb's copy holds only in-frame clones and misses some; the assay was immunoSEQ multiplex PCR. The sample lists over 140,000 clones, about 82% occurring once. The data stem from a study of blood T cell repertoires in COVID-19. Study information: In each case, the material was cDNA or gDNA derived from T cells, B-cell-depleted T cells, or PBMCs.

The CDR3 is 14 residues long. V dropped 7 bases and J dropped 6; count of bases not matched to a gene: 5. Germline values: CDR1 WNHNN, CDR2 SYGVQD (reference sequence). The sample taken for sequencing was peripheral blood. The chain couples TRBV10-1 to TRBJ2-1; 11 bases map to TRBD2. This receptor was identified in a woman aged 80 or over with active or convalescent COVID-19. The CDR3 reads CASIAGGPGNEQFF. CDR3 nucleotide sequence: TGCGCCAGCATAGCGGGGGGGCCAGGCAATGAGCAGTTCTTC.